The 8 T cell receptor beta chains listed next were all sequenced from one sample in a study of T-cell reconstitution after alpha-beta-depleted transplantation in children. Preparing the TCRbeta library involved the use of unique molecular identifiers. In TCRdb, the PCR reads were re-called with MiXCR into one record per CDR3 protein. This repertoire shows approximately 80,000 distinct CDR3 sequences, 11% to 15% found once; its top ten account for 25% to 35%. The sequencing here drew on PBMCs, mostly from graft donor cells, taken 180 days after TCRalphabeta/CD19-depleted stem cell transplant. These receptors all come from a male patient between 2 and 9 years old who had a stem cell transplant for acute lymphoblastic leukemia, so the T cells may come from the graft donor.

This clonotype was seen more than once but under ten times. The chain has TRBV7-8 and TRBJ2-7, with unresolved D. V shed 5 bases and J shed 2 bases, with 16 bases lying between them. CDR1 is SGHVS and CDR2 is FQNEAQ in the germline V gene. This CDR3 region has 15 residues. DNA of the CDR3: TGTGCCAGCAGCAGGAAGCAGGCCCCTACCTACGAGCAGTACTTC. This encodes CASSRKQAPTYEQYF.

This clonotype was seen only a few times. This rearrangement joins TRBV18 to TRBJ2-6; the D is unclear. The CDR3 spans 16 residues. Germline V gene data show CDR1 as KGHSH and CDR2 as LQKENI. V lost 3 bases to trimming and J lost 0 bases, with 9 bases between them. CDR3 in amino acids: CASSPAAFSGANVLTF. The CDR3 DNA reads TGTGCCAGCTCACCGGCAGCCTTCTCTGGGGCCAACGTCCTGACTTTC.

This clonotype has just a few counts. The chain joins TRBV28 to TRBJ2-7; possibly TRBD1 for D (6 bases). There are 13 residues in the CDR3. The V gene lost 3 bases and the J gene lost 5 bases, with 11 bases spanning the gap. Germline-derived CDR1 and CDR2 are MDHEN and SYDVKM. The CDR3 loop is CASSFSRGHEQYF. The CDR3 region has the DNA TGTGCCAGCAGTTTTAGCAGGGGCCACGAGCAGTACTTC.

This clonotype has a count of ten or more. This chain connects TRBV12-3 or TRBV12-4 to TRBJ2-1, with 9 bases identical to TRBD1. The CDR3 contains 15 residues. With V trimmed by 5 bases and J by 4 bases, 6 bases remained unmatched. CDR3 sequence reads: CASSPSGQGYNEQFF. CDR3 bases: TGTGCCAGCAGTCCCTCGGGACAGGGTTACAATGAGCAGTTCTTC.

The chain joins TRBV7-9 to TRBJ2-1; a possible D gene is TRBD2 (6 bases). The CDR3 loop spans 14 amino acids. Germline CDR1 is SEHNR and CDR2 is FQNEAQ (reference sequence). V was clipped by 6 bases and J by 7 bases, with 16 bases between them. CDR3 amino acids: CASSPAGAGNEQFF. CDR3 DNA: TGTGCCAGCAGTCCAGCTGGCGCGGGGAATGAGCAGTTCTTC.

This clonotype was detected a few times. V and J are TRBV19 and TRBJ2-1; possibly TRBD2 for D (6 bases). This CDR3 has 13 residues. The V end was cut by 4 bases, the J end by 6 bases, with 10 bases between. CDR1 is LNHDA and CDR2 is SQIVND in the germline V gene (reference sequence). The CDR3 bases are TGTGCCAGTAGTACCCTCGGGGGCAATGAGCAGTTCTTC. It translates to CASSTLGGNEQFF.

The CDR3 loop is CASSPRIREGNSPLHF. The CDR3 DNA reads TGTGCCAGCTCACCGCGGATCAGGGAGGGCAATTCACCCCTCCACTTT. The rearrangement joins TRBV18 to TRBJ1-6; TRBD1 might be the D (5 bases). Between the trimmed V and J ends, which lost 3 bases and 7 bases, there was a span of 16 bases. Looked up from germline, CDR1 is KGHSH and CDR2 is LQKENI. The CDR3 totals 16 residues.

This sequence joins TRBV6-5 and TRBJ1-3, with D possibly matching TRBD1 (6 bases). Trimming removed 2 bases at V and 3 bases at J, with 17 bases between. Germline V gene sequence: CDR1 MNHEY, CDR2 SVGAGI. The CDR3 contains 17 residues. CDR3: CASSYGVAGASGNTIYF. The DNA for the CDR3 is TGTGCCAGCAGTTACGGGGTTGCAGGGGCTAGTGGAAACACCATATATTTT.